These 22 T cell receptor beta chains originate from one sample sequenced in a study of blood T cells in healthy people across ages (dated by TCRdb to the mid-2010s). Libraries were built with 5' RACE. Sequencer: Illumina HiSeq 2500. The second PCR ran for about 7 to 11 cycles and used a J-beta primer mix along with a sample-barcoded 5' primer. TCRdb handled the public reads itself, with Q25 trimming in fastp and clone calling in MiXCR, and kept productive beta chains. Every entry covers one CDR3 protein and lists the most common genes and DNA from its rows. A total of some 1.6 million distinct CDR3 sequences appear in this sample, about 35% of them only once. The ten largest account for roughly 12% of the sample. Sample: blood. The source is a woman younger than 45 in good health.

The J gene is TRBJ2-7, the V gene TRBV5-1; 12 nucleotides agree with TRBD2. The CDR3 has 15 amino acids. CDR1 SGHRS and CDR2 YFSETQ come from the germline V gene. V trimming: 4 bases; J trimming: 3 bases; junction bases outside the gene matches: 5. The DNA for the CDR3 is TGCGCCAGCAGCGTGACTAGCGGGGGCTACTACGAGCAGTACTTC. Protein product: CASSVTSGGYYEQYF.

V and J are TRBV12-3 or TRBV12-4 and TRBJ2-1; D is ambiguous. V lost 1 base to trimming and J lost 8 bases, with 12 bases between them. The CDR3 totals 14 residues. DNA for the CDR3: TGTGCCAGCAGTTTAGTGCCAGGCCCGTATGAGCAGTTCTTC. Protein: CASSLVPGPYEQFF.

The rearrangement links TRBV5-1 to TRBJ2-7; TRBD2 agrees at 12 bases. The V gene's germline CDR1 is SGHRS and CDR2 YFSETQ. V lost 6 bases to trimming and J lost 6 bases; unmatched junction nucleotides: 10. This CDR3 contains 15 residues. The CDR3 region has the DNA TGCGCCAGCACGCGACTAGCGGGAGACCTCGCCGAGCAGTACTTC. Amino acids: CASTRLAGDLAEQYF.

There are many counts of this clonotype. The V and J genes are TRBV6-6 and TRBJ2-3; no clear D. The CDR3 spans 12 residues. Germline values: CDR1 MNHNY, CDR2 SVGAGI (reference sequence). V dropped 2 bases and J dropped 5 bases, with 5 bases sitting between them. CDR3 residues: CASSYAGDTQYF. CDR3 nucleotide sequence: TGTGCCAGCAGTTACGCCGGAGATACGCAGTATTTT.

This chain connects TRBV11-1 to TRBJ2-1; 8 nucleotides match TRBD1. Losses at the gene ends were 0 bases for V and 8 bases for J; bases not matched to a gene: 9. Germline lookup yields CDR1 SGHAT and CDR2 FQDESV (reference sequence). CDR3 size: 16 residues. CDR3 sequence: CASSLASDREHDEQFF. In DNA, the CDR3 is TGTGCCAGCAGCTTAGCGTCGGACAGGGAGCACGATGAGCAGTTCTTC. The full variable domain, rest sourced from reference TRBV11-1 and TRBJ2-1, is EAEVAQSPRYKITEKSQAVAFWCDPISGHATLYWYRQILGQGPELLVQFQDESVVDDSQLPKDRFSAERLKGVDSTLKIQPAELGDSAMYLCASSLASDREHDEQFFGPGTRLTVL.

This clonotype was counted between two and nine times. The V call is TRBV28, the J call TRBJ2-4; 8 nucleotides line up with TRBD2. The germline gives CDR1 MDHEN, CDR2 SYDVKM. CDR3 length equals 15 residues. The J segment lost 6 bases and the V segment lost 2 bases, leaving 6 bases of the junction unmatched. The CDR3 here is CASSLGAGVGNIQYF. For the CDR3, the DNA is TGTGCCAGCAGTTTAGGAGCGGGAGTAGGAAACATTCAGTACTTC.

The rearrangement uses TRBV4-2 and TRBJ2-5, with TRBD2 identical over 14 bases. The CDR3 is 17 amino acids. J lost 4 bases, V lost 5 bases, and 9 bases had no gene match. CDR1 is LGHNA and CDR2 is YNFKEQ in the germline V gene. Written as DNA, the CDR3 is TGTGCCAGCAGCTCGGGGACTAGCGGGAGTCGGGCAGAGACCCAGTACTTC. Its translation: CASSSGTSGSRAETQYF.

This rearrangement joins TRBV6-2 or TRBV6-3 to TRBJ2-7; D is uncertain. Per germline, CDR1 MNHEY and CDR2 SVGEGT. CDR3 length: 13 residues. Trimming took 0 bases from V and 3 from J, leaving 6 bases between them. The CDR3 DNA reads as TGTGCCAGCAGTTACTCGGTCCACTACGAGCAGTACTTC. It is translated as CASSYSVHYEQYF.

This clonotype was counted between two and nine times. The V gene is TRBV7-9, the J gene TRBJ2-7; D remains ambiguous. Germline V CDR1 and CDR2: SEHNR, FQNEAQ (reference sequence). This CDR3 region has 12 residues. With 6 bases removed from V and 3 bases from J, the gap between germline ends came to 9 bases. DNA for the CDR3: TGTGCCAGCAGGCAACAGAACTACGAGCAGTACTTC. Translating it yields CASRQQNYEQYF.

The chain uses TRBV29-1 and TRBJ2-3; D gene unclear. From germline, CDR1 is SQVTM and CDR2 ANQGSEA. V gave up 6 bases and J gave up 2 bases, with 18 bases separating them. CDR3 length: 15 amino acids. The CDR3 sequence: CSVVPGPTNTDTQYF. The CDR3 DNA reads TGCAGCGTAGTTCCCGGGCCAACGAACACAGATACGCAGTATTTT.

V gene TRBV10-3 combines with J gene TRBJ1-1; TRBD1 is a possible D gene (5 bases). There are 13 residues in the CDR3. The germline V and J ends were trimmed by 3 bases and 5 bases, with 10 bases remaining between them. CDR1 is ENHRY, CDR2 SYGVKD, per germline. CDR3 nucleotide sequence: TGTGCCATCAGTGAAGGGGCGGGAACTGAAGCTTTCTTT. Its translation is CAISEGAGTEAFF.

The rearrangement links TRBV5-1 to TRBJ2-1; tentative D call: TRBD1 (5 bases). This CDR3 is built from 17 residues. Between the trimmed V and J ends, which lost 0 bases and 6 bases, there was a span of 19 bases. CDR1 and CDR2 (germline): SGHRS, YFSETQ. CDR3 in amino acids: CASSLDGAAAIRNEQFF. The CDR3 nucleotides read TGCGCCAGCAGCTTGGATGGGGCGGCTGCCATTCGCAATGAGCAGTTCTTC.

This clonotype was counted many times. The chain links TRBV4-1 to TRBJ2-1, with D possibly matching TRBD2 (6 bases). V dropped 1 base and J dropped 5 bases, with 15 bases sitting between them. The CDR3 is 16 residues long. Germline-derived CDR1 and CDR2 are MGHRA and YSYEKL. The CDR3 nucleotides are TGCGCCAGCAGCCAAGTTACGGTAGCGGTAAACAATGAGCAGTTCTTC. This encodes CASSQVTVAVNNEQFF.

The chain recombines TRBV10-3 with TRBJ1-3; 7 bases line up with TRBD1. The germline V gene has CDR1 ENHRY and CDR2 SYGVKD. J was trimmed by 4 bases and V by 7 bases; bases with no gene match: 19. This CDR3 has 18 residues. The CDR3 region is CAITNTPDRTTSGNTIYF. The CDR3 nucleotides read TGTGCCATCACCAATACCCCGGACAGGACCACCTCCGGAAACACCATATATTTT.

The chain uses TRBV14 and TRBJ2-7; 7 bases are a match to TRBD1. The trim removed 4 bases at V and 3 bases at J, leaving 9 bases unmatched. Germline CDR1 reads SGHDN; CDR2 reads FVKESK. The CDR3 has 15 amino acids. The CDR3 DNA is TGTGCCAGCAGCCCCCGGGACAGCCTCAACTACGAGCAGTACTTC. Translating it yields CASSPRDSLNYEQYF. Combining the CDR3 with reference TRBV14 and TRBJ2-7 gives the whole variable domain EAGVTQFPSHSVIEKGQTVTLRCDPISGHDNLYWYRRVMGKEIKFLLHFVKESKQDESGMPNNRFLAERTGGTYSTLKVQPAELEDSGVYFCASSPRDSLNYEQYFGPGTRLTVT.

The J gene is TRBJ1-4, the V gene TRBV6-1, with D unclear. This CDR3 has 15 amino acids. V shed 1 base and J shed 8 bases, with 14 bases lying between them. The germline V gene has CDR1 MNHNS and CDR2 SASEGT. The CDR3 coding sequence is TGTGCCAGCAGTGAAGGAGCCCTCAACGGGGAAAAACTGTTTTTT. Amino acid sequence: CASSEGALNGEKLFF.

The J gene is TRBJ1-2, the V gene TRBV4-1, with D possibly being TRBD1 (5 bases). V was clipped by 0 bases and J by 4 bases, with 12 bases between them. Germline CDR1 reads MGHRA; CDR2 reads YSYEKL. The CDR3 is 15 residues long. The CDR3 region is CASSQDTGTLYGYTF. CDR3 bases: TGCGCCAGCAGCCAAGATACCGGGACTCTCTATGGCTACACCTTC.

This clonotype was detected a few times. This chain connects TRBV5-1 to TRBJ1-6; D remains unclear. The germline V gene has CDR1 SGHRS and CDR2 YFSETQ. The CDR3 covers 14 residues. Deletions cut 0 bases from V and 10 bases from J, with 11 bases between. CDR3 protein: CASSLAITSSPLHF. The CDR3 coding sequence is TGCGCCAGCAGCTTGGCCATCACTTCCTCACCCCTCCACTTT.

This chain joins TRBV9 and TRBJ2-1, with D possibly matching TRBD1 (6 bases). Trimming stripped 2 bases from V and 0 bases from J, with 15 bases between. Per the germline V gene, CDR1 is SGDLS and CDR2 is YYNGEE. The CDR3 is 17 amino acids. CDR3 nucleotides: TGTGCCAGCAGCGTCCCACAGGGAAAGAGCTCCTACAATGAGCAGTTCTTC. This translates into CASSVPQGKSSYNEQFF.

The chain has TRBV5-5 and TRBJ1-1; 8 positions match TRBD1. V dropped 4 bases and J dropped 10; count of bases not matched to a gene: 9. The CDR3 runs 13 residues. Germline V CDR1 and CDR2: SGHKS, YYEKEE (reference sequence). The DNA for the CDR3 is TGTGCCAGCAGCCTGGGACAGGAAAGGGGAGCTTTCTTT. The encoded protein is CASSLGQERGAFF.

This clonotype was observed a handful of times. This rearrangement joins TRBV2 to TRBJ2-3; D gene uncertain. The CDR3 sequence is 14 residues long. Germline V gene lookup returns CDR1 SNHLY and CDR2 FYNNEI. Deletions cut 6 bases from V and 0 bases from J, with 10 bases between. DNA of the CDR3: TGTGCCAGCAGAGCCTTAAGTAGCACAGATACGCAGTATTTT. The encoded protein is CASRALSSTDTQYF.

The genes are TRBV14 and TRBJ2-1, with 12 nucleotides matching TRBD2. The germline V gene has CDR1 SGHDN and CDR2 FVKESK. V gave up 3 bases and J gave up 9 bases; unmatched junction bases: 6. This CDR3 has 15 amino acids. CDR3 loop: CASSHIGLAGSEQFF. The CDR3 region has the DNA TGTGCCAGCAGCCATATCGGACTAGCGGGAAGTGAGCAGTTCTTC.